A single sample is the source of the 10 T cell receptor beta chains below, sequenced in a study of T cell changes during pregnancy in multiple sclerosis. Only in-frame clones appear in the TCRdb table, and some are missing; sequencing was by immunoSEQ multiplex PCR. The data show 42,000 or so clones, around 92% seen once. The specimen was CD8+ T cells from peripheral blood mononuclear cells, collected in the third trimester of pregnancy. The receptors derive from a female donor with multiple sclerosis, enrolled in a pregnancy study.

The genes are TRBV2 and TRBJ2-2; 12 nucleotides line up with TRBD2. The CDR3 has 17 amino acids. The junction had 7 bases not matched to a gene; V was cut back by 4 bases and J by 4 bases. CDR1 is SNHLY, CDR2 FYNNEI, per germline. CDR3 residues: CASSGLAGGLSTGELFF. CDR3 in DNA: TGTGCCAGCAGTGGGCTAGCGGGAGGGCTTAGCACCGGGGAGCTGTTTTTT.

CDR3 sequence: CASSQDPNHRSKAFF. The CDR3 DNA is TGCGCCAGCAGCCAAGATCCTAACCATAGATCCAAAGCTTTCTTT. The gene calls are TRBV4-1 and TRBJ1-1; D gene ambiguous. With 0 bases removed from V and 9 bases from J, the gap between germline ends came to 17 bases. Germline V CDR1 and CDR2: MGHRA, YSYEKL. The CDR3 has 15 amino acids.

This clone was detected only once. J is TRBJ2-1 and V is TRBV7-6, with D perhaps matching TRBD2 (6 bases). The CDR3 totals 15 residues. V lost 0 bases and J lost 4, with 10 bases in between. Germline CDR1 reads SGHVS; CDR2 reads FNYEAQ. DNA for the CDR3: TGTGCCAGCAGCTTAGCTAGCGGTCCTTACAATGAGCAGTTCTTC. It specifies CASSLASGPYNEQFF.

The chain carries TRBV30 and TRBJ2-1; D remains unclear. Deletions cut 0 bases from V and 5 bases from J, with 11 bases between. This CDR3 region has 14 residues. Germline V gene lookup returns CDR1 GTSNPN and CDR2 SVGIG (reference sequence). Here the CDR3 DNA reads TGTGCCTGGAGTGTTCGGGTATATGACAATGAGCAGTTCTTC. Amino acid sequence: CAWSVRVYDNEQFF.

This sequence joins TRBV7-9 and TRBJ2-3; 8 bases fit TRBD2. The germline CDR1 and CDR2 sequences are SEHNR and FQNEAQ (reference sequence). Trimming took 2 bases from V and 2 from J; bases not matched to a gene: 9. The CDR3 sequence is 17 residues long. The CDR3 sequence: CASSLLVLAVNTDTQYF. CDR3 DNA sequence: TGTGCCAGCAGCTTACTCGTACTAGCGGTGAACACAGATACGCAGTATTTT.

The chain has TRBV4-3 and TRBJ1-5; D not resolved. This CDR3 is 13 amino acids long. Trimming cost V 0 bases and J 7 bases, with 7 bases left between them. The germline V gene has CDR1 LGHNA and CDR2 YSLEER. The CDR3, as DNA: TGCGCCAGCAGCCAAGACGGTACGCAGCCCCAGCATTTT. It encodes CASSQDGTQPQHF.

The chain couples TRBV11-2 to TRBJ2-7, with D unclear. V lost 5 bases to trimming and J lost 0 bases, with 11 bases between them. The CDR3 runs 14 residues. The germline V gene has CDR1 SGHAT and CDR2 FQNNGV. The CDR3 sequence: CASSPHEDSYEQYF. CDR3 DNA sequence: TGTGCCAGCAGCCCACATGAGGACTCCTACGAGCAGTACTTC.

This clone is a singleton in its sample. In nucleotides, the CDR3 is TGTGCCAGCAGCATGAAAGGACTAGCGGGCACCGGGGAGCTGTTTTTT. Translation: CASSMKGLAGTGELFF. J is TRBJ2-2 and V is TRBV9, with 11 bases that match TRBD2. V shed 4 bases and J 4 bases; nucleotides not matched to a gene: 6. This CDR3 is 16 amino acids long. Germline V gene data show CDR1 as SGDLS and CDR2 as YYNGEE.

CDR3 sequence reads: CASSSPREGRSGYGYTF. CDR3 coding DNA: TGTGCCAGCAGTTCCCCTCGAGAGGGTCGGAGTGGATATGGCTACACCTTC. This chain uses TRBV28 with TRBJ1-2; D gene unclear. The CDR3 has 17 amino acids. The germline V and J ends were trimmed by 4 bases and 5 bases, with 23 bases remaining between them. CDR1 is MDHEN and CDR2 is SYDVKM in the germline V gene.

The CDR3: CASRVGTGGYEQYF. In nucleotides, the CDR3 is TGTGCCAGCAGAGTAGGGACAGGGGGATACGAGCAGTACTTC. The V call is TRBV27, the J call TRBJ2-7; 11 bases are shared with TRBD1. Germline lookup yields CDR1 MNHEY and CDR2 SMNVEV (reference sequence). Trimming cost V 6 bases and J 4 bases; bases outside gene matches: 5. This CDR3 spans 14 amino acids.